This note documents a single T cell receptor beta chain sequence. This clonotype was seen a few times. The target of this receptor is not known. No base quality values were provided; no much bigger clone lies one nucleotide off. The entry originates in a study of glioma-infiltrating T cells (dated by TCRdb to the mid-2010s). General notes on the study: Glioma tissue, non-neoplastic brain tissue and matched peripheral blood mononuclear cells were used as sources from which TCR alpha- and beta-chain repertoires were sequenced. To measure how far tissue and blood T-cell populations diverged, each tissue-infiltrating repertoire was compared against the peripheral blood repertoire of the same patient. Three low-grade glioma patients, several primary glioblastoma patients, and three non-glioma patients who contributed non-neoplastic brain tissue made up the paired cohort. Beyond this particular receptor, the publication reports: VJ-independent divergence between tissue and blood was below expectation in non-neoplastic patients but above expectation in all gliomas, especially low-grade gliomas. Group comparisons were based on small numbers of patients: three non-neoplastic, three low-grade glioma and roughly eight glioblastoma patients. Very few CDR3 sequences were shared between tissue and blood, attributed to high CDR3 diversity and limited sampling.

The V end loses 6 bases and the J end loses 0 bases, and a stretch of 6 bases separates them. The germline V gene yields ENHRY for CDR1 and SYGVKD for CDR2. The CDR3 contains 13 residues, cysteine and phenylalanine counted. Just the 39-base CDR3 DNA is kept, in frame starting at base 1. TCR alpha and beta CDR3 regions were amplified with the iRepertoire nested amplicon-rescue multiplex PCR (arm-PCR) platform from RNA. The input for one-step reverse transcription and amplification was roughly 95-450 ng of either tissue mRNA or PBMC total RNA. Following bead purification, Illumina adapters were added by a secondary multiplex PCR, and the libraries were gel-purified between 200 and 400 bp. The libraries contained internal 6-nucleotide barcodes that were used for demultiplexing. Sequencing of the libraries was done on an Illumina MiSeq using 2x220 or 2x250 nucleotide paired-end reads. For the original study's pipeline: Paired reads were merged using FLASH 1.2.11 and were aligned to the GRCh37 human genome using BWA-MEM, after which TRA and TRB reads were extracted. V and J assignment used an IMGT-derived reference of cassette sequences and CDR3 motifs that included pseudogenes. Reads were translated in three frames, and productive CDR3s were defined as those with a C...FGXG motif and no stop codons. A clonotype was defined as a unique combination of a V-J cassette pair and a CDR3 amino acid sequence. Hamming distance filtering was applied to reads, with thresholds set by the sequence error rate of each sample in mapped regions. In TCRdb, the public reads were trimmed at Q25 with fastp and aligned with MiXCR, with productive beta chains retained. One record per CDR3 amino acid sequence lists the most common genes and DNA. TCRdb's processing, not the study's, gives the V and J calls here. Recorded for this sample are 150,000 to 200,000 distinct CDR3 sequences; about 32% of them occurred a single time. The ten largest clones represent around 21% of the sample.

The sequence joins TRBV10-3 to TRBJ1-5, with the D gene not clear enough to name. The receptor was derived from a human donor with low-grade glioma or glioblastoma, undergoing nonglioma brain surgery, or in good health (not recorded which). Source material: glioma tissue, nonneoplastic brain tissue, or PBMCs (not recorded which). The CDR3 in this case is CAISADSNQPQHF. The nucleotide sequence reads as follows: TGTGCCATCAGCGCAGATAGCAATCAGCCCCAGCATTTT.